This TCR beta chain was recorded in a study of identical twins. Germline V gene data show CDR1 as SGHRS and CDR2 as YFSETQ. The V segment lost 4 bases and the J segment 2 bases; nucleotides outside the gene matches: 6. The CDR3 length is 15 residues. TCRdb independently ran MiXCR on the 5' RACE reads; one entry per CDR3 protein. The sample yields roughly 700,000 distinct CDR3 sequences, approximately 9% seen once. Every sampled donor was Caucasian and healthy. This clonotype has a handful of counts. The same data also contributed to another study, on yellow fever vaccine responses in identical twins.

This rearrangement joins TRBV5-1 to TRBJ2-5, with 9 bases lining up with TRBD1. The clonotype was recovered from a woman younger than 30 in good health. Material for sequencing was PBMCs. The CDR3 DNA reads TGCGCCAGCAGCCAACCGACAGGGGGACAAGAGACCCAGTACTTC. It is translated as CASSQPTGGQETQYF.